One sample yielded the 5 T cell receptor beta chains listed below, sequenced in a study of T-cell memory formation after mild COVID-19 (dated by TCRdb to about 2021). Libraries were built with 5' RACE. The instrument given in TCRdb is Illumina NovaSeq 6000. TCRdb took the public reads, trimmed them with fastp at Q25, ran MiXCR for clone calling and kept in-frame beta chains. Each entry merges the rows of one CDR3 protein and shows their most common DNA and genes. The sample includes a few hundred thousand distinct CDR3 sequences, with 13% to 15% observed a single time. Roughly a fifth of the sample is taken by the ten largest. The material sequenced was PBMCs or a T cell subset sorted from them (not recorded which). Source of these receptors: a young man who had mild COVID-19 (a few samples of this study predate the infection). The sample titles of this study are shuffled in the database, so cell type and time point are left out; the donor was told from shared clones.

The J gene is TRBJ2-2, the V gene TRBV29-1; D is unclear. Between the trimmed V and J ends, which lost 7 bases and 1 base, there was a span of 10 bases. The CDR3 contains 13 residues. In germline, CDR1 is SQVTM, CDR2 ANQGSEA. The chain's CDR3 is CSDVDRNTGELFF. In DNA, the CDR3 is TGCAGCGACGTGGATCGGAACACCGGGGAGCTGTTTTTT.

The chain couples TRBV15 to TRBJ2-3; 8 bases fit TRBD2. V trimming: 4 bases; J trimming: 2 bases; junction bases outside the gene matches: 11. Germline V gene lookup returns CDR1 LNHNV and CDR2 YYDKDF (reference sequence). The CDR3 consists of 17 residues. The CDR3 DNA is TGTGCCACCAGCACCCTCGGTAGCGGGGACTACACAGATACGCAGTATTTT. Translated, it gives CATSTLGSGDYTDTQYF.

A few counts support this clonotype. V usage is TRBV7-2 and J usage is TRBJ2-7, with D uncertain. With 6 bases removed from V and 2 bases from J, the gap between germline ends came to 20 bases. The length of the CDR3 is 16 residues. Germline-derived CDR1 and CDR2 are SGHTA and FQGNSA. In nucleotides, the CDR3 is TGTGCCAGCAGTTACCGACCAGCCGGCACAACCTACGAGCAGTACTTC. As protein: CASSYRPAGTTYEQYF.

About this clonotype itself: Because the CDR3 is missing its conserved closing phenylalanine or tryptophan, this is likely a read error. The gene calls are TRBV11-2 and TRBJ2-3; 12 nucleotides match TRBD1. The V gene end was trimmed by 0 bases and the J gene end by 4 bases; junction bases not matched to a gene: 2. Germline assignment: CDR1 SGHAT and CDR2 FQNNGV. The CDR3 extends over 16 amino acids. The CDR3 nucleotides read TGTGCCAGCAGCTTAGACGGGACAGGGGGCTCAGATACGCAGTATTGT. Its translation is CASSLDGTGGSDTQYC.

The V gene is TRBV5-6, the J gene TRBJ1-4, with 9 nucleotides matching TRBD1. This CDR3 is 14 amino acids long. J was trimmed by 6 bases and V by 4 bases; bases with no gene match: 4. Germline loops: CDR1 SGHDT, CDR2 YYEEEE. CDR3 bases: TGTGCCAGCAGCCTTACAGGGGGCGATGAAAAACTGTTTTTT. Translated, it gives CASSLTGGDEKLFF.